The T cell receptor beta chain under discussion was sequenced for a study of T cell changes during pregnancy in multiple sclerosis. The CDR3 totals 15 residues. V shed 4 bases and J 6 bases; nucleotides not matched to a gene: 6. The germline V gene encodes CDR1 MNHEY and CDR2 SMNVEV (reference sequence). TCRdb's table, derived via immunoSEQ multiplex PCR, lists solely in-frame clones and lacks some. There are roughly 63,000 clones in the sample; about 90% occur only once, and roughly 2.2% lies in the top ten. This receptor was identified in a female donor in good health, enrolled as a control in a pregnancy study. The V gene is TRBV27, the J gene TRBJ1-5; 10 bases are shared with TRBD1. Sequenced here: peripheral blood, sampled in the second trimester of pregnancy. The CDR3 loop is CASSSGTGVSQPQHF. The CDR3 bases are TGTGCCAGCAGTTCCGGGACAGGGGTTAGTCAGCCCCAGCATTTT.